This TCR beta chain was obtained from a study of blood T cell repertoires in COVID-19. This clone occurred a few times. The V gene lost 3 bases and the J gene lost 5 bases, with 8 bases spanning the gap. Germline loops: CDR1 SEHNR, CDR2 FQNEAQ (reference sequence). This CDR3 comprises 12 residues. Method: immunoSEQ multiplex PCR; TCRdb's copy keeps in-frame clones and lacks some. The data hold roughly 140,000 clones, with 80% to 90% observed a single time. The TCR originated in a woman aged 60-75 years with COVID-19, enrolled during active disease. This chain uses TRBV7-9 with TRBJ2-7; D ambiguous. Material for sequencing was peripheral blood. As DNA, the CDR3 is TGTGCCAGCAGCTTTTCCCGTAACGAGCAGTACTTC. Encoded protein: CASSFSRNEQYF.